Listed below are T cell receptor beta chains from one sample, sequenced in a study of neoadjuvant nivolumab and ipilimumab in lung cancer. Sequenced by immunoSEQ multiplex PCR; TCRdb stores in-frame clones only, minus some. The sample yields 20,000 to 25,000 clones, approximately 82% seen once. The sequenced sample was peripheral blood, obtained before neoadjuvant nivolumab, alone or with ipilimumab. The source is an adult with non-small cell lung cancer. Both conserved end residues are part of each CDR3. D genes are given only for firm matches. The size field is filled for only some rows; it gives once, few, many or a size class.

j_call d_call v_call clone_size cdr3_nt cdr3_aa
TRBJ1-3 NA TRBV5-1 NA TGCGCCAGCAGCTTGGGCGAAGGGCCTGGAAACACCATATATTTT CASSLGEGPGNTIYF
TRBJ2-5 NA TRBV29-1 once TGCAGCGTTGAGGCAGGCCGAGAGACCCAGTACTTC CSVEAGRETQYF
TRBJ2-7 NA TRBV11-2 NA TGTGCCAGCAGCTCCTCCCCTAGCAGCAAGTACGAGCAGTACTTC CASSSSPSSKYEQYF
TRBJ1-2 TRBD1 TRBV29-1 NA TGCAGCGTTAGCAGGGGGCGAGGCTATGGCTACACCTTC CSVSRGRGYGYTF
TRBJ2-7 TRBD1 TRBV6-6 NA TGTGCCAGCAGTTACACAGGGGGCTACGAGCAGTACTTC CASSYTGGYEQYF
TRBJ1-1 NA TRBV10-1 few TGCGCCAGCAGTGAGAACATGATAACTGAAGCTTTCTTT CASSENMITEAFF
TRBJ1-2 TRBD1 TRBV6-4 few TGTGCCAGCTACAGGGGGCACGGCTACACCTTC CASYRGHGYTF
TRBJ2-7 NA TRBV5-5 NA TGTGCCAGCAGCTTGCGGTTCGGCATCTACGAGCAGTACTTC CASSLRFGIYEQYF
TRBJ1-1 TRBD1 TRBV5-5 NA TGTGCCAGCAGCTTACCTAAGACAGGGAGCACTGAAGCTTTCTTT CASSLPKTGSTEAFF
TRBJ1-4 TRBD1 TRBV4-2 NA TGTGCCAGCAGCCAGACACAGGGGAATAATGAAAAACTGTTTTTT CASSQTQGNNEKLFF
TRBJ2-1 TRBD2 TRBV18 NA TGTGCCAGCTCACTCACTAGCGGAGGCTCCTACAATGAGCAGTTCTTC CASSLTSGGSYNEQFF
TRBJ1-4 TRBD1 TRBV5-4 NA TGTGCCAGCAGCCTAGAGACAGGGGAAAAACTGTTTTTT CASSLETGEKLFF
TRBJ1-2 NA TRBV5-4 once TGTGCCAGCAGCTCCGGGACGGTAGCTAACTATGGCTACACCTTC CASSSGTVANYGYTF
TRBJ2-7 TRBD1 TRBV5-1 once TGCGCCAGCAGCCGGGACAGCGAGTACGAGCAGTACTTC CASSRDSEYEQYF
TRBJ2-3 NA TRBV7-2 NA TGTGCCAGCAGCCCCGCGGTGGGGGCAATGGCAGATACGCAGTATTTT CASSPAVGAMADTQYF
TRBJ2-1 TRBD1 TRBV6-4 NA TGTGCCAGCAGTGACGGGACAGGGGGCAATGAGCAGTTCTTC CASSDGTGGNEQFF
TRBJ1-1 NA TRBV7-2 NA TGTGCCAGCAGCTTAGCGGCGGCTCCGGGGGCTTTCTTT CASSLAAAPGAFF
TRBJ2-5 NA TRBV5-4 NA TGTGCCAGCAGCGGGGGGTACCAAGAGACCCAGTACTTC CASSGGYQETQYF
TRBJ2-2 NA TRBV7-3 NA TGTGCCAGCAGCCCGGACAGAAACACCGGGGAGCTGTTTTTT CASSPDRNTGELFF
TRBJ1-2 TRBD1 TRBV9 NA TGTGCCAGCAGCGTTACAGGGGGTAACTATGGCTACACCTTC CASSVTGGNYGYTF
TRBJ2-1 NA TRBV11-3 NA TGTGCCAGCAGCAACACCTTCGGGAGTGGGGATGAGCAGTTCTTC CASSNTFGSGDEQFF
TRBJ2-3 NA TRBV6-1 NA TGTGCCAGCAGTGTGGCCGAGGATACGCAGTATTTT CASSVAEDTQYF
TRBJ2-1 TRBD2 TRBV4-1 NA TGCGCCAGCAGCCAAGGGGGTGGGCGGGAGCGGTACAATGAGCAGTTCTTC CASSQGGGRERYNEQFF
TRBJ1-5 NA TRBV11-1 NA TGTGCCAGCAGCCTCCGGGGTCCAAGGGGCAATCAGCCCCAGCATTTT CASSLRGPRGNQPQHF
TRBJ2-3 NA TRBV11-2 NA TGTGCCAGCAGCTTAGATCCAGGGAGCACAGATACGCAGTATTTT CASSLDPGSTDTQYF
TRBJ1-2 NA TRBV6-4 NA TGTGCCAGCAGTGAGGGCCTTAACTATGGCTACACCTTC CASSEGLNYGYTF
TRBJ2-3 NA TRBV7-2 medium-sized TGTGCCAGCAGCTTGTTGAGCGGGCATACAGATACGCAGTATTTT CASSLLSGHTDTQYF
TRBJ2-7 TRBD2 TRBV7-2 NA TGTGCCAGCAGATTCTCTAGCGGGGCCTACGAGCAGTACTTC CASRFSSGAYEQYF
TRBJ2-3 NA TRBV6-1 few TGTGCCAGCAGTGAAAGTGCAGGGGGGGCGGATACGCAGTATTTT CASSESAGGADTQYF
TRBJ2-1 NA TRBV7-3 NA TGTGCCAGCAGCTTATCTGGCGGCTTTAGCTACAATGAGCAGTTCTTC CASSLSGGFSYNEQFF
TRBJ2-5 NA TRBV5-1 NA TGCGCCAGCAGCTTGGCCAACAATGCCCGGGCCCAGTACTTC CASSLANNARAQYF
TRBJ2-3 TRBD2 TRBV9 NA TGTGCCAGCAGTCTCACCGGGACTAGCGGAGATACGCAGTATTTT CASSLTGTSGDTQYF
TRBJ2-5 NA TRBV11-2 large TGTGCCAGCAGCTTAGTCTTTGCAGGGCTAGAGACCCAGTACTTC CASSLVFAGLETQYF
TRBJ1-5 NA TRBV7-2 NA TGTGCCAGCAGCTTTAGGAGGGATCAGCCCCAGCATTTT CASSFRRDQPQHF
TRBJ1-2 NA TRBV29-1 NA TGCAGCGTTGAAGGGGGGGCGCGGAATGGCTACACCTTC CSVEGGARNGYTF
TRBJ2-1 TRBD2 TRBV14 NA TGTGCCAGCAGCCGGGGTAGCGGGGGGGGGCAGTTCTTC CASSRGSGGGQFF
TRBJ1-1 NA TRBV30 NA TGTGCCTGGAGTAATGTTCTGCGCCCAACGACTGAAGCTTTCTTT CAWSNVLRPTTEAFF
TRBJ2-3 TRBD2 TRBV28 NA TGTGCCAGCAGTTCGCGACTAGCGGGAGCTACGCAGTATTTT CASSSRLAGATQYF
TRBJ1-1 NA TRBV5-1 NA TGCGCCAGCAGCTTGGAGATTTCGAACACTGAAGCTTTCTTT CASSLEISNTEAFF
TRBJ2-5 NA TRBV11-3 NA TGTGCCAGCAGCTTAGGGCGGCCGGGAGAGACCCAGTACTTC CASSLGRPGETQYF
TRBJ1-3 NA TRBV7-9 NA TGTGCCAGCAGCTTAGCGCAGGGAGGTTCTGGAAACACCATATATTTT CASSLAQGGSGNTIYF
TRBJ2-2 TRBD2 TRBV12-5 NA TGTGCTAGTGGTTTGGTACTGGCGGGAGATTACACCGGGGAGCTGTTTTTT CASGLVLAGDYTGELFF
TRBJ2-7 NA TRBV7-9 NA TGTGCCAGCAGCTTGGGAATAGAGCGCTACGAGCAGTACTTC CASSLGIERYEQYF
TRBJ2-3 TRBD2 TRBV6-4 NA TGTGCCAGCAGTACGACTAGCGGGAGCACAGATACGCAGTATTTT CASSTTSGSTDTQYF
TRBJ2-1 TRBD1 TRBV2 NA TGTGCCAGCAATAACCGGGACAGGGGGTACAATGAGCAGTTCTTC CASNNRDRGYNEQFF
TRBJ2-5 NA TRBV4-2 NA TGTGCCAGCAGCCAAGGTGGTTCTGAGACCCAGTACTTC CASSQGGSETQYF
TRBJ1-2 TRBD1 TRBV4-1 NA TGCGCCAGCAGCAAGGGGGAGGGACAGGGGGCGCGAGGCTACACCTTC CASSKGEGQGARGYTF
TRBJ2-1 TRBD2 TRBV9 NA TGTGCCAGCAGCGCCCCGGGACTAGGCACTGAGCAGTTCTTC CASSAPGLGTEQFF
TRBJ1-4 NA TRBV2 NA TGTGCCAGCAGTGGTAGACAGTCAAATGAAAAACTGTTTTTT CASSGRQSNEKLFF
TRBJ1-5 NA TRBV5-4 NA TGTGCCAGCAGCTTTGGCGGGTATCAGCCCCAGCATTTT CASSFGGYQPQHF
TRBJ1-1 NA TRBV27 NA TGTGCCAGCACGATTGGCCTTGGGGCTGCTTTCTTT CASTIGLGAAFF